This T cell receptor beta chain was profiled in a study of OX40 agonist ivuxolimab in advanced cancers. Study-wide findings and caveats: Both CD4+ and CD8+ T cell populations in blood had undergone clonal expansion by week 6 at 0.1 to 3.0 mg/kg.

The CDR3 totals 13 residues. Germline CDR1 reads SGHTA; CDR2 reads FQGNSA. Trimming took off 0 bases at V and 3 bases at J, with 6 bases between the two ends. TCRdb's table, derived via immunoSEQ multiplex PCR, lists solely in-frame clones and lacks some. Of 60,000 to 90,000 clones listed, 80% to 90% are singletons. On this clone: Antigen specificity is unknown.

J is TRBJ2-7 and V is TRBV7-2; no definite D call. The starting material was CD4+ or CD8+ T cells sorted from blood, obtained in a trial of the OX40 agonist ivuxolimab. The receptor comes from an adult with an advanced solid tumor such as melanoma, head and neck, liver or kidney cancer. The CDR3 bases are TGTGCCAGCAGCTTAGCGATAAGCTACGAGCAGTACTTC. Translating gives CASSLAISYEQYF.